Following are 26 T cell receptor beta chains from one sample sequenced in a study of human T cells and chemical hapten exposure. MiXCR, applied by TCRdb to the RACE reads, yields one record per CDR3 protein. The sample includes over 150,000 distinct CDR3 sequences, around a quarter of them seen just once. The time point denotes: patch test 3, about 24 weeks after DPC sensitization. Treatment of the sample: therapeutic diphenylcyclopropenone sensitization with weekly scalp DPC. Sequenced material: whole blood, taken in connection with sensitization to the hapten diphenylcyclopropenone (DPC). The receptors originated from a woman aged 18-35 years with alopecia areata. Some clones in this sample may be carry-over from other donors' samples.

The sample holds a few counts of this clonotype. The chain combines TRBV6-5 with TRBJ1-4; perhaps TRBD1 as D (6 bases). Germline CDR1 is MNHEY and CDR2 is SVGAGI. The V gene lost 6 bases and the J gene lost 5 bases, with 19 bases spanning the gap. The CDR3 runs 16 residues. The CDR3 protein is CASSSRSGARNEKLFF. In DNA, the CDR3 is TGTGCCAGCAGCTCCCGATCAGGGGCTCGAAATGAAAAACTGTTTTTT.

This clonotype was found a few times. This rearrangement joins TRBV9 to TRBJ1-5; D not certain. The germline gives CDR1 SGDLS, CDR2 YYNGEE. CDR3 length: 14 residues. The V and J ends lost 4 bases and 8 bases respectively, with 16 bases between them. The CDR3 loop is CASSSSGPNKPQHF. The CDR3 nucleotides are TGTGCCAGCAGCTCTTCCGGGCCCAACAAGCCCCAGCATTTT.

The rearrangement joins TRBV12-3 or TRBV12-4 to TRBJ2-5; D unclear. The V end was cut by 1 base, the J end by 7 bases, with 28 bases between. The CDR3 length is 19 residues. CDR3 region: CASSLVRRGLNPWMMTQYF. The CDR3 coding sequence is TGTGCCAGCAGTTTAGTCAGACGTGGGCTGAATCCATGGATGATGACCCAGTACTTC.

This clonotype has more than one count but fewer than ten. The chain carries TRBV7-9 and TRBJ2-1; possible D gene TRBD1, 6 bases. This CDR3 contains 13 residues. The germline V gene encodes CDR1 SEHNR and CDR2 FQNEAQ (reference sequence). Deletions cut 5 bases from V and 6 bases from J, with 11 bases between. Here the CDR3 DNA reads TGTGCCAGCAGCAGGGACATCTCCAATGAGCAGTTCTTC. Amino acids: CASSRDISNEQFF. Full variable domain (missing parts from reference TRBV7-9 and TRBJ2-1): DTGVSQNPRHKITKRGQNVTFRCDPISEHNRLYWYRQTLGQGPEFLTYFQNEAQLEKSRLLSDRFSAERPKGSFSTLEIQRTEQGDSAMYLCASSRDISNEQFFGPGTRLTVL.

This clonotype was seen once. The chain employs TRBV4-3 and TRBJ1-4, with unresolved D. The V end lost 0 bases, the J end lost 4 bases, and 6 bases lay between the germline ends. The V gene's germline CDR1 is LGHNA and CDR2 YSLEER. The CDR3 loop spans 14 amino acids. The CDR3 is CASSQEWGNEKLFF. The CDR3, as DNA: TGCGCCAGCAGCCAAGAGTGGGGTAATGAAAAACTGTTTTTT.

The chain combines TRBV4-1 with TRBJ1-4; D uncertain. The CDR3 covers 15 residues. Germline V gene data show CDR1 as MGHRA and CDR2 as YSYEKL. Trimming stripped 1 base from V and 4 bases from J, with 10 bases between. The CDR3 sequence is CASSQVSLGNEKLFF. The CDR3 bases are TGCGCCAGCAGCCAAGTTTCCCTGGGTAATGAAAAACTGTTTTTT.

The chain combines TRBV27 with TRBJ2-1; D is possibly TRBD2 (5 bases). The CDR3 consists of 14 residues. V was cut by 5 bases and J by 4 bases, with 12 bases left in between. The germline CDR1 and CDR2 sequences are MNHEY and SMNVEV (reference sequence). CDR3 DNA sequence: TGTGCCAGCAGTCCCCCAACTAGTTACAATGAGCAGTTCTTC. Translation gives CASSPPTSYNEQFF.

The rearrangement joins TRBV27 to TRBJ2-2; maybe TRBD2 (6 bases). This CDR3 is 16 amino acids long. Germline V gives CDR1 MNHEY, CDR2 SMNVEV (reference sequence). V lost 3 bases and J lost 3, with 14 bases in between. For the CDR3, the DNA is TGTGCCAGCAGTTTCTCTGGGGGGATCCACACCGGGGAGCTGTTTTTT. It is translated as CASSFSGGIHTGELFF.

This clonotype showed up just a few times. The chain links TRBV29-1 to TRBJ2-1; TRBD1 is a possible D gene (5 bases). The CDR3 length is 11 residues. Trimming removed 8 bases at V and 6 bases at J, with 11 bases between. Germline CDR1 SQVTM, CDR2 ANQGSEA. The chain's CDR3 is CSPHRGNEQFF. The DNA of the CDR3 is TGCAGCCCACATAGGGGCAATGAGCAGTTCTTC.

The CDR3 DNA reads as TGTGCCACTAGCCGTGGACGGTACACAGATACGCAGTATTTT. It codes for CATSRGRYTDTQYF. This chain uses TRBV12-3 or TRBV12-4 with TRBJ2-3, with D possibly TRBD2 on 5 matching bases. This CDR3 spans 14 amino acids. The V end was cut by 10 bases, the J end by 2 bases, with 16 bases between.

V is TRBV7-9 and J is TRBJ1-4; D is uncertain. The CDR3 covers 14 residues. Germline values: CDR1 SEHNR, CDR2 FQNEAQ (reference sequence). The germline V and J ends were trimmed by 5 bases and 7 bases, with 14 bases remaining between them. The CDR3 loop is CASSRNSPGEKLFF. For the CDR3, the DNA is TGTGCCAGCAGCCGAAACTCACCTGGTGAAAAACTGTTTTTT.

The gene calls are TRBV7-8 and TRBJ1-1, with 7 bases lining up with TRBD1. V trimming: 8 bases; J trimming: 6 bases; junction bases outside the gene matches: 12. This CDR3 spans 14 amino acids. Germline CDR1 SGHVS, CDR2 FQNEAQ. The CDR3, as DNA: TGTGCCAGCGGAAAACAGGGGACTGGCGCTGAAGCTTTCTTT. Its protein product is CASGKQGTGAEAFF.

This rearrangement joins TRBV4-2 to TRBJ2-1; D remains ambiguous. V was trimmed by 0 bases and J by 2 bases, leaving 11 bases between them. The CDR3 is made up of 16 amino acids. CDR1 is LGHNA and CDR2 is YNFKEQ in the germline V gene. CDR3 DNA sequence: TGTGCCAGCAGCCAAGATGTCGCCATGGCCTACAATGAGCAGTTCTTC. Amino acid sequence: CASSQDVAMAYNEQFF.

The chain couples TRBV4-1 to TRBJ2-7; no firm D call. This CDR3 region has 14 residues. CDR1 is MGHRA and CDR2 is YSYEKL in the germline V gene. Trimming pared 1 base from V and 3 bases from J, leaving 10 bases between. CDR3 sequence (DNA): TGCGCCAGCAGCCAAGTCGGTGCCCTCTACGAGCAGTACTTC. Its protein is CASSQVGALYEQYF.

The chain recombines TRBV7-8 with TRBJ2-1, with D possibly matching TRBD2 (5 bases). The CDR3 covers 16 residues. The germline CDR1 and CDR2 sequences are SGHVS and FQNEAQ. V lost 2 bases, J lost 0 bases, and 11 bases lay in between. The CDR3 protein is CASSLTFAGSYNEQFF. The DNA for the CDR3 is TGTGCCAGCAGCTTAACGTTCGCGGGCTCCTACAATGAGCAGTTCTTC.

This clonotype has only a few counts. The chain recombines TRBV10-3 with TRBJ2-5; TRBD1 agrees at 8 bases. The germline CDR1 and CDR2 sequences are ENHRY and SYGVKD. Trimming took 6 bases from V and 5 from J; bases not matched to a gene: 2. The CDR3 consists of 12 residues. This CDR3 is CAIRAGGETQYF. CDR3 bases: TGTGCCATCAGGGCAGGGGGCGAGACCCAGTACTTC.

This clonotype appeared a few times. The chain carries TRBV27 and TRBJ2-5; possibly TRBD1 or TRBD2 for D (6 bases each). This CDR3 has 14 residues. With 3 bases removed from V and 4 bases from J, the gap between germline ends came to 12 bases. CDR1 is MNHEY, CDR2 SMNVEV, per germline (reference sequence). The CDR3 DNA reads as TGTGCCAGCAGTTTTCAAAAGGGGGGAGAGACCCAGTACTTC. This sequence encodes CASSFQKGGETQYF.

The chain combines TRBV6-6 with TRBJ1-1; D is uncertain. The V gene's germline CDR1 is MNHNY and CDR2 SVGAGI (reference sequence). CDR3 size: 13 residues. Deletions cut 4 bases from V and 6 bases from J, with 12 bases between. The DNA for the CDR3 is TGTGCCAGCAGTTCGGAGATGCGGTCTGAAGCTTTCTTT. Amino acids: CASSSEMRSEAFF.

V and J are TRBV20-1 and TRBJ2-5, with 9 positions matching TRBD1. Losses at the gene ends were 5 bases for V and 5 bases for J; bases not matched to a gene: 18. The CDR3 covers 17 residues. Per germline, CDR1 DFQATT and CDR2 SNEGSKA (reference sequence). CDR3 bases: TGCAGTGCTGGGCTCACTCCTCCCGGGACAGGGAAGGAGACCCAGTACTTC. Protein product: CSAGLTPPGTGKETQYF.

The V gene is TRBV5-6, the J gene TRBJ1-5; TRBD1 agrees at 8 bases. The V segment lost 0 bases and the J segment 5 bases; nucleotides outside the gene matches: 4. This CDR3 is 15 amino acids long. The germline CDR1 and CDR2 sequences are SGHDT and YYEEEE. The CDR3 DNA follows: TGTGCCAGCAGCTTGGGACAGGGGCACGATCAGCCCCAGCATTTT. Its protein product is CASSLGQGHDQPQHF.

The CDR3 here is CASSSTSGADFSYNEQFF. CDR3 sequence (DNA): TGTGCCAGCAGCTCGACTAGCGGGGCAGATTTTTCCTACAATGAGCAGTTCTTC. The gene calls are TRBV7-3 and TRBJ2-1; 11 positions match TRBD2. This CDR3 comprises 18 residues. Germline loops: CDR1 SGHTA, CDR2 FQGTGA. V shed 4 bases, J shed 1 base, and the junction held 9 bases outside the gene matches.

V and J are TRBV20-1 and TRBJ1-1, with 7 bases lining up with TRBD1. Germline CDR1 and CDR2: DFQATT and SNEGSKA (reference sequence). This CDR3 has 14 amino acids. Trimming at V came to 5 bases and at J to 2 bases, leaving 8 bases not matched to a gene. CDR3 sequence: CSAARDRYNTEAFF. Here the CDR3 DNA reads TGCAGTGCTGCCCGGGACAGATACAACACTGAAGCTTTCTTT.

This clonotype was detected ten times or more. The V call is TRBV2, the J call TRBJ2-3; TRBD2 matches 11 bases. Germline V gene sequence: CDR1 SNHLY, CDR2 FYNNEI. This CDR3 has 14 amino acids. Germline trimming cut 4 bases from V and 5 bases from J; bases unmatched to any gene: 2. CDR3 amino acids: CASSGTSGRDTQYF. The CDR3, as DNA: TGTGCCAGCAGTGGGACTAGCGGGCGAGATACGCAGTATTTT.

This rearrangement joins TRBV10-3 to TRBJ2-5, with unresolved D. Per germline, CDR1 ENHRY and CDR2 SYGVKD. This CDR3 region has 12 residues. Trimming removed 0 bases at V and 5 bases at J, with 4 bases between. CDR3 nucleotides: TGTGCCATCAGTGAGTCCGTTGAGACCCAGTACTTC. This sequence encodes CAISESVETQYF.

The chain joins TRBV20-1 to TRBJ2-5; 9 bases agree with TRBD2. This CDR3 spans 19 amino acids. CDR1 and CDR2 from the germline V gene are DFQATT and SNEGSKA (reference sequence). V shed 0 bases, J shed 4 bases, and the junction held 18 bases outside the gene matches. The CDR3 sequence is CSARDRASGVFKLRETQYF. Written as DNA, the CDR3 is TGCAGTGCTAGAGATCGGGCTAGCGGGGTATTTAAGTTAAGAGAGACCCAGTACTTC.

This clonotype was recorded once. The rearrangement joins TRBV30 to TRBJ2-1; no firm D call. This CDR3 contains 15 residues. V was clipped by 0 bases and J by 8 bases, with 17 bases between them. Germline CDR1 is GTSNPN and CDR2 is SVGIG (reference sequence). The CDR3 reads CAWSVGPGLRDEQFF. Here the CDR3 DNA reads TGTGCCTGGAGTGTAGGCCCTGGGCTTCGCGATGAGCAGTTCTTC.